A selection of T cell receptor beta chains follows, all from one sample in a study of beta chain features in type 1 diabetes. Using immunoSEQ multiplex PCR, the repertoire was profiled, and TCRdb retains in-frame clones only, with some absent. This sample carries about 160,000 clones, 10% of them seen once, and the ten largest clones take more than 0.4%. The specimen was central memory CD4+ T cells from blood. These receptors originate from a man aged 25-45 years with type 1 diabetes. CDR3s include the opening cysteine and the closing phenylalanine or tryptophan. Each record gives: V gene, J gene, D gene, clone size, CDR3 DNA, CDR3 protein. A D gene is named only where the DNA matches it firmly. Size values are once, few and many counts, or a class for expanded clones, and some rows have none.

TRBV28	TRBJ2-7	TRBD1	.	TGTGCCAGCAGTTTGGGGACAGGGGGCGTCTACGAGCAGTACTTC	CASSLGTGGVYEQYF
TRBV11-3	TRBJ2-4	TRBD2	few	TGTGCCATAGAACTAGCGGGGGACATTCAGTACTTC	CAIELAGDIQYF
TRBV29-1	TRBJ1-1	TRBD1	few	TGCAGCGTTGCGGGACAGTCTATAAGAGGTGAAGCTTTCTTT	CSVAGQSIRGEAFF
TRBV7-9	TRBJ1-2	TRBD1	.	TGTGCCAGCAGCTTAGCTTGGACAGGGGCGCACTATGGCTACACCTTC	CASSLAWTGAHYGYTF
TRBV15	TRBJ2-3	.	few	TGTGCCACCAGCATAAGCACAGATACGCAGTATTTT	CATSISTDTQYF
TRBV5-4	TRBJ2-1	TRBD1	few	TGTGCCAGCAGCCACGTAGCAGGGACAGCCTACAATGAGCAGTTCTTC	CASSHVAGTAYNEQFF
TRBV4-2	TRBJ1-1	.	few	TGTGCCAGCCAGGGACAATTGAACACTGAAGCTTTCTTT	CASQGQLNTEAFF
TRBV7-2	TRBJ2-3	.	few	TGTGCCAGCAGCCTGCGGGCCCTCACAGATACGCAGTATTTT	CASSLRALTDTQYF
TRBV27	TRBJ2-2	TRBD2	.	TGTGCCAGCAGTCTGACTAGCGTGAACACCGGGGAGCTGTTTTTT	CASSLTSVNTGELFF
TRBV28	TRBJ1-2	.	few	TGTGCCAGCCGGGAGGAAGGCTACACCTTC	CASREEGYTF
TRBV6-5	TRBJ2-7	TRBD1	.	TGTGCCAGCCGGACAGGGGCCTTCTCCTACGAGCAGTACTTC	CASRTGAFSYEQYF
TRBV7-9	TRBJ1-2	.	few	TGTGCCAGCAGTCTAAGCAGGGATTCTCGCTACACCTTC	CASSLSRDSRYTF
TRBV15	TRBJ1-2	.	.	TGTGCCACCAGCAGAGATGGCAGGGCAGGGCCCTATGGCTACACCTTC	CATSRDGRAGPYGYTF
TRBV28	TRBJ1-4	.	.	TGTGCCAGCAGTCCATGGGGAGCGCCTGAAAAACTGTTTTTT	CASSPWGAPEKLFF
TRBV6-1	TRBJ2-1	TRBD2	.	TGTGCCAGCCCCTCGGGACTAGCATCCAATGAGCAGTTCTTC	CASPSGLASNEQFF
TRBV9	TRBJ1-5	TRBD1	few	TGTGCCAGCAGCGCACCCCCCGGGACAGGGAAGGGTCAGCCCCAGCATTTT	CASSAPPGTGKGQPQHF
TRBV5-1	TRBJ2-5	.	.	TGCGCCAGCAGCTTGGTGGCGGGGAATCAAGAGACCCAGTACTTC	CASSLVAGNQETQYF